These T cell receptor beta chains were read from a single sample in a study of graft-versus-host responses after intestinal transplantation. Which antigens these TCRs recognize remains unknown. TCRdb's table, derived via immunoSEQ multiplex PCR, lists solely in-frame clones and lacks some. This table holds about 92,000 clones, 85% to 95% found once. The sample in question was unstimulated CD8+ T cells sorted from spleen or lymph node cells, obtained before intestinal transplant. These receptors were taken from a human donor who received an intestinal transplant. Both conserved end residues are part of each CDR3. Fields, in order: CDR3 length, D gene, clone size, V gene, J gene, CDR3 protein, CDR3 DNA. D genes are given only for firm matches. Only some rows state a clone size, as once, few, many or a class for expanded clones.

15	NA	NA	TRBV19	TRBJ1-5	CASSPPEDSNQPQHF	TGTGCCAGTAGTCCCCCGGAGGATAGCAATCAGCCCCAGCATTTT
15	TRBD2	NA	TRBV5-4	TRBJ2-1	CASTLGLAPYNEQFF	TGTGCCAGCACCCTCGGACTAGCGCCTTACAATGAGCAGTTCTTC
16	NA	NA	TRBV5-6	TRBJ1-4	CASSLYEPAGGEKLFF	TGTGCCAGCAGCTTGTACGAACCCGCCGGGGGTGAAAAACTGTTTTTT
16	TRBD1	NA	TRBV11-2	TRBJ1-5	CASSQVETGGWQPQHF	TGTGCCAGCAGCCAAGTAGAGACAGGGGGCTGGCAGCCCCAGCATTTT
15	NA	NA	TRBV6-1	TRBJ2-7	CASSEAPYDTKEQYF	TGTGCCAGCAGTGAAGCACCATACGATACAAAGGAGCAGTACTTC
12	NA	NA	TRBV5-1	TRBJ1-2	CASSPSGYGYTF	TGCGCCAGCAGCCCCTCGGGCTATGGCTACACCTTC
12	NA	NA	TRBV5-4	TRBJ1-1	CASSGGGVEAFF	TGTGCCAGCAGCGGAGGTGGGGTTGAAGCTTTCTTT
13	NA	once	TRBV7-6	TRBJ2-1	CASSSGPHNEQFF	TGTGCCAGCAGCTCTGGACCACACAATGAGCAGTTCTTC
13	NA	NA	TRBV30	TRBJ1-5	CAWSVGSNQPQHF	TGTGCCTGGAGTGTCGGGTCCAATCAGCCCCAGCATTTT
14	TRBD2	NA	TRBV6-1	TRBJ2-7	CASTRTSVSYEQYF	TGTGCCAGCACCCGGACTAGCGTCTCCTACGAGCAGTACTTC
14	NA	NA	TRBV6-5	TRBJ1-5	CASSYSWGDQPQHF	TGTGCCAGCAGTTACTCTTGGGGGGATCAGCCCCAGCATTTT
15	NA	NA	TRBV5-4	TRBJ2-7	CASSLEFSETNEQYF	TGTGCCAGCAGCTTGGAGTTCTCTGAGACCAACGAGCAGTACTTC
15	NA	NA	TRBV6-1	TRBJ2-1	CASSTQGSSYNEQFF	TGTGCCAGCAGCACTCAGGGGAGCTCCTACAATGAGCAGTTCTTC
13	NA	NA	TRBV2	TRBJ1-6	CASSGGGNSPLHF	TGTGCCAGCAGTGGGGGGGGGAATTCACCCCTCCACTTT
14	TRBD1	NA	TRBV19	TRBJ1-2	CASSVGTANYGYTF	TGTGCCAGTAGTGTCGGGACAGCTAACTATGGCTACACCTTC
14	TRBD2	NA	TRBV9	TRBJ2-3	CASRLAGDTDTQYF	TGTGCCAGCAGACTAGCGGGAGACACAGATACGCAGTATTTT
16	TRBD1	NA	TRBV11-1	TRBJ2-7	CASSFDRGLSVDEQYF	TGTGCCAGCAGCTTCGACAGGGGGCTATCCGTCGACGAGCAGTACTTC
16	TRBD2	once	TRBV7-3	TRBJ2-1	CASSSRLAASYNEQFF	TGTGCCAGCAGCTCGCGGCTAGCGGCTTCCTACAATGAGCAGTTCTTC
14	NA	NA	TRBV28	TRBJ1-4	CASSFSFAREKLFF	TGTGCCAGCAGTTTTTCTTTTGCGAGGGAAAAACTGTTTTTT
15	TRBD1	NA	TRBV5-6	TRBJ2-7	CASSPDRGTSYEQYF	TGTGCCAGCAGCCCGGACAGGGGCACTTCCTACGAGCAGTACTTC
16	TRBD1	NA	TRBV4-1	TRBJ1-1	CASSQDRVVWRLGAFF	TGCGCCAGCAGCCAGGACAGGGTCGTTTGGCGTCTGGGGGCTTTCTTT
14	NA	NA	TRBV13	TRBJ2-7	CASSLGDSTYEQYF	TGTGCCAGCAGCTTAGGGGACAGTACCTACGAGCAGTACTTC
13	NA	NA	TRBV10-2	TRBJ2-7	CASSEWPSYEQYF	TGCGCCAGCAGCGAGTGGCCTTCCTACGAGCAGTACTTC
14	NA	NA	TRBV13	TRBJ2-5	CASSKGGSRETQYF	TGTGCCAGCAGCAAAGGGGGGTCCCGAGAGACCCAGTACTTC
14	NA	NA	TRBV5-1	TRBJ2-7	CASSLVDQLYEQYF	TGCGCCAGCAGCTTGGTAGACCAGCTCTACGAGCAGTACTTC
14	NA	NA	TRBV10-2	TRBJ2-2	CASSGTSNTGELFF	TGCGCCAGCAGTGGGACTTCGAACACCGGGGAGCTGTTTTTT
15	TRBD2	NA	TRBV7-9	TRBJ2-7	CASVDGAGAGREQYF	TGTGCCAGCGTAGACGGGGCGGGAGCGGGTCGCGAGCAGTACTTC
15	TRBD1	NA	TRBV6-6	TRBJ2-5	CASSYTGTGQETQYF	TGTGCCAGCAGTTACACCGGGACAGGTCAAGAGACCCAGTACTTC
15	NA	NA	TRBV7-7	TRBJ2-7	CASSAYSGPSYEQYF	TGTGCCAGCAGCGCGTATTCCGGGCCTTCCTACGAGCAGTACTTC
16	NA	NA	TRBV14	TRBJ1-2	CAAAKFDMGEGYGYTF	TGTGCAGCAGCCAAGTTCGATATGGGGGAGGGCTATGGCTACACCTTC
15	TRBD2	NA	TRBV7-9	TRBJ2-1	CASSPGTSVPQGQFF	TGTGCCAGCAGCCCCGGGACTAGCGTTCCACAGGGGCAGTTCTTC
15	NA	NA	TRBV5-1	TRBJ1-4	CASSLTLTDGEKLFF	TGCGCCAGCAGCTTGACTCTGACAGACGGGGAAAAACTGTTTTTT
16	NA	NA	TRBV21-1	TRBJ2-2	CASSNGLAGAGGELFF	TGTGCCAGCAGCAACGGACTAGCGGGGGCCGGCGGGGAGCTGTTTTTT
14	NA	NA	TRBV9	TRBJ2-7	CASSAPGSPYEQYF	TGTGCCAGCAGCGCCCCGGGCTCTCCCTACGAGCAGTACTTC
17	TRBD2	NA	TRBV9	TRBJ2-1	CASSVWDYVDFYNEQFF	TGTGCCAGCAGCGTATGGGACTACGTAGACTTTTACAATGAGCAGTTCTTC
14	NA	NA	TRBV6-1	TRBJ2-5	CASSRRGPGETQYF	TGTGCCAGCAGTAGAAGAGGACCGGGCGAGACCCAGTACTTC
14	NA	NA	TRBV5-6	TRBJ2-2	CASSLGWNIGELFF	TGTGCCAGCAGCTTGGGATGGAACATCGGGGAGCTGTTTTTT
14	NA	NA	TRBV6-5	TRBJ2-2	CASYIGGDTGELFF	TGTGCCAGCTACATAGGCGGAGACACCGGGGAGCTGTTTTTT
16	TRBD1	once	TRBV11-1	TRBJ2-7	CASSFGLQGSGYEQYF	TGTGCCAGCAGCTTTGGTTTACAGGGGTCCGGCTACGAGCAGTACTTC
15	TRBD2	NA	TRBV11-2	TRBJ2-3	CASSPSGSITDTQYF	TGTGCCAGCAGCCCCAGCGGGAGTATTACAGATACGCAGTATTTT
14	TRBD1	NA	TRBV25-1	TRBJ1-1	CASCATGGGTEAFF	TGTGCCAGCTGCGCGACAGGGGGAGGGACTGAAGCTTTCTTT
11	NA	NA	TRBV27	TRBJ2-1	CASLQGNEQFF	TGTGCCAGCCTTCAGGGGAATGAGCAGTTCTTC
16	NA	NA	TRBV5-6	TRBJ2-6	CASSLVRSSGANVLTF	TGTGCCAGCAGCTTGGTCAGATCATCTGGGGCCAACGTCCTGACTTTC
14	NA	NA	TRBV7-6	TRBJ2-7	CASSLEVQSYEQYF	TGTGCCAGCAGCTTAGAAGTACAGTCCTACGAGCAGTACTTC
13	NA	NA	TRBV7-9	TRBJ2-7	CASAPGLSYEQYF	TGTGCCAGTGCGCCGGGTCTATCCTACGAGCAGTACTTC